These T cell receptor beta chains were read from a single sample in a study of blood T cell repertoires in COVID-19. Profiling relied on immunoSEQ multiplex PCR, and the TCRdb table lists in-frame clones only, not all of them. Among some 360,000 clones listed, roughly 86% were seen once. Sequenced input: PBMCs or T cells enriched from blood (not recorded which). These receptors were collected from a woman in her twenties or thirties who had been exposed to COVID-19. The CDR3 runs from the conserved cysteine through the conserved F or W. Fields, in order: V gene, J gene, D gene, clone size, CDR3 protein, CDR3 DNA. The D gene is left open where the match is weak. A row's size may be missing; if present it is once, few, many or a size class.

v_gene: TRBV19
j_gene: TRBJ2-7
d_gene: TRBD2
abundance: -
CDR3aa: CASSIPSARGLAGERNEQYF
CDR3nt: TGTGCCAGTAGTATTCCCTCGGCAAGGGGACTAGCGGGAGAAAGGAACGAGCAGTACTTC

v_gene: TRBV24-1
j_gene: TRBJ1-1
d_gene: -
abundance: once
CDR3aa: CATSDLQGEAFF
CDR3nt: TGTGCCACCAGTGATCTGCAGGGAGAAGCTTTCTTT

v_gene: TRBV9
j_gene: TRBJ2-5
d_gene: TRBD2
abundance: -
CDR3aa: CASSVVGLAGQETQYF
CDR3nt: TGTGCCAGCAGCGTAGTAGGTCTAGCGGGGCAAGAGACCCAGTACTTC

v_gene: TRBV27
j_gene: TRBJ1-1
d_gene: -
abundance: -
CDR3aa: CASRSGVGTEAFF
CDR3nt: TGTGCCAGCAGGTCAGGGGTGGGCACTGAAGCTTTCTTT

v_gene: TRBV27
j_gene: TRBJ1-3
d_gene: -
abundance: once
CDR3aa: CASSLTRQAANGGTIYF
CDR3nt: TGTGCCAGCAGTCTTACCCGACAGGCTGCGAATGGGGGCACCATATATTTT

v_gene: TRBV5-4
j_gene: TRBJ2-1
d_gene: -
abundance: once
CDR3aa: CASSGGAGYSYNEQFF
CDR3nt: TGTGCCAGCAGCGGGGGAGCGGGTTACTCCTACAATGAGCAGTTCTTC

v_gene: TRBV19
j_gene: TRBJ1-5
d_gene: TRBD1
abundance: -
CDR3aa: CASSMGRGYQPQHF
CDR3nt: TGTGCCAGTAGTATGGGCAGGGGGTATCAGCCCCAGCATTTT

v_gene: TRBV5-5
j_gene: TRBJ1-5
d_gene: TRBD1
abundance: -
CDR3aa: CASSFGTGEQPQHF
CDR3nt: TGTGCCAGCAGCTTCGGGACAGGGGAACAGCCCCAGCATTTT

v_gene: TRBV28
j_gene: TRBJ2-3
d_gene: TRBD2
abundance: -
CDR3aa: CASSLTPPLAGGPYTQYF
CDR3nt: TGTGCCAGCAGTTTGACCCCCCCTCTAGCGGGAGGGCCGTATACGCAGTATTTT

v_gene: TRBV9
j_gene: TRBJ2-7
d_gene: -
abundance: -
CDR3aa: CASSVDYGGGYEQYF
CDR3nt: TGTGCCAGCAGCGTAGATTATGGCGGAGGCTACGAGCAGTACTTC

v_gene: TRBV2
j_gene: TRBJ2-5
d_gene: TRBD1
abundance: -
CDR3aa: CASKGTGWQETQYF
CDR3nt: TGTGCCAGCAAGGGGACAGGGTGGCAAGAGACCCAGTACTTC

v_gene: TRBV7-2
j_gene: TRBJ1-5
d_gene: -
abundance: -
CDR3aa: CASSLGLGDQPQHF
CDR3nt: TGTGCCAGCAGCTTAGGTTTGGGAGATCAGCCCCAGCATTTT

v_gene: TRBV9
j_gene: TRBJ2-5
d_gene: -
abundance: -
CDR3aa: CASSAGVYQETQYF
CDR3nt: TGTGCCAGCAGCGCGGGAGTGTACCAAGAGACCCAGTACTTC

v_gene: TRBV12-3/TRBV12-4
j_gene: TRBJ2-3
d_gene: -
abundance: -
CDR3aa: CASSLFSDTQYF
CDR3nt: TGTGCCAGCAGTTTATTCTCAGATACGCAGTATTTT

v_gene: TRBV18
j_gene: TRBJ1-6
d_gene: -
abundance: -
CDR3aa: CASSPGGGSPLHF
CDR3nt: TGTGCCAGCTCACCGGGAGGAGGTTCACCCCTCCACTTT

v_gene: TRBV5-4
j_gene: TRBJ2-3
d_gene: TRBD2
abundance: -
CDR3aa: CASSLRLAGATDTQYF
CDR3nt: TGTGCCAGCAGCCTTAGACTAGCGGGAGCCACAGATACGCAGTATTTT

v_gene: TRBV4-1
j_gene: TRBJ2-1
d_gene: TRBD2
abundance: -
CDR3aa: CASSPALAGVFYNEQFF
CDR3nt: TGCGCCAGCAGCCCCGCCCTAGCGGGAGTTTTTTACAATGAGCAGTTCTTC

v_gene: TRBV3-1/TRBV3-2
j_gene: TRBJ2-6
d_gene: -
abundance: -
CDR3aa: CASSQAPEPWANVLTF
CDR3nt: TGTGCCAGCAGCCAAGCCCCAGAACCTTGGGCCAACGTCCTGACTTTC

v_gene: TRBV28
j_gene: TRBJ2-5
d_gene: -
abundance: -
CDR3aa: CASNSPPGATKTQYF
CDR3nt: TGTGCCAGCAACAGCCCCCCAGGGGCAACGAAGACCCAGTACTTC

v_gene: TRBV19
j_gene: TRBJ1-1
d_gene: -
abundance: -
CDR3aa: CASSISSGNTEAFF
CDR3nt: TGTGCCAGTAGTATCTCCTCCGGTAACACTGAAGCTTTCTTT

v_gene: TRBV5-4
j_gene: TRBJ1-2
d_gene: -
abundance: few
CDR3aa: CASSREAVEGYTF
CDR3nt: TGTGCCAGCAGCCGGGAGGCAGTTGAGGGCTACACCTTC

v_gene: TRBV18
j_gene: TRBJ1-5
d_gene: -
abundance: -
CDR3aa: CASSPGGDQPQHF
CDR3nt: TGTGCCAGCTCACCGGGGGGGGATCAGCCCCAGCATTTT

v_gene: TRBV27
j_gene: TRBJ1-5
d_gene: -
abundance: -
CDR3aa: CASSLQGRGNQPQHF
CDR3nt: TGTGCCAGCAGTTTACAGGGTAGGGGCAATCAGCCCCAGCATTTT

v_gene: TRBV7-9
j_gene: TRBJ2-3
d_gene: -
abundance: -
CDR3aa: CASSSRGSADTDTQYF
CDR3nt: TGTGCCAGCAGCTCCCGGGGTAGCGCAGACACAGATACGCAGTATTTT

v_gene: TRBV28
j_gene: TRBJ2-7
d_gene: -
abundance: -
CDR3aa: CASSRRELSLDEQYF
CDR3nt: TGTGCCAGCAGCCGCCGGGAGTTGAGTTTAGACGAGCAGTACTTC

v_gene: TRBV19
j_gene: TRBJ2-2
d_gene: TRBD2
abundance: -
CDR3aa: CASILAGAYTGELFF
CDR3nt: TGTGCCAGTATACTAGCGGGAGCATACACCGGGGAGCTGTTTTTT

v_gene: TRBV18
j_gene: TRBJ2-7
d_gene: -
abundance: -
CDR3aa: CASSREVYEQYF
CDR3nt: TGTGCCAGCTCACGGGAGGTTTACGAGCAGTACTTC

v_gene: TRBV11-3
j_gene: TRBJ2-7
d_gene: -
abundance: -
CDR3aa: CASSQTTYEQYF
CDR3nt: TGTGCCAGCAGCCAAACTACCTACGAGCAGTACTTC

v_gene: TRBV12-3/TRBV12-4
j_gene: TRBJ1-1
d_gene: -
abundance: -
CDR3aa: CASKKPGLPEAFF
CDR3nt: TGTGCCAGCAAAAAACCAGGGCTCCCGGAAGCTTTCTTT

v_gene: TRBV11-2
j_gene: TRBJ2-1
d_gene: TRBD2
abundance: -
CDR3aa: CASSFGVAGGIEQFF
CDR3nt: TGTGCCAGCAGCTTTGGAGTAGCGGGAGGTATTGAGCAGTTCTTC

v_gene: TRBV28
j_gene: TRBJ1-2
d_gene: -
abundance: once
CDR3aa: CASSFRPRSNYGYTF
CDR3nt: TGTGCCAGCAGTTTCCGGCCGAGGTCTAACTATGGCTACACCTTC

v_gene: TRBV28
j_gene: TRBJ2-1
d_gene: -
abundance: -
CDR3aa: CASSPRAPIWGEQFF
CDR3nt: TGTGCCAGCAGCCCCAGGGCGCCGATATGGGGTGAGCAGTTCTTC

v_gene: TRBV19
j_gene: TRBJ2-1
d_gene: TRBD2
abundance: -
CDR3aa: CATTSDLNNEQFF
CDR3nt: TGTGCCACAACTAGCGACCTAAACAATGAGCAGTTCTTC

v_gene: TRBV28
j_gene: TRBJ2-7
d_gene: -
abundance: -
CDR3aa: CASSFGFGEQYF
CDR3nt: TGTGCCAGCAGTTTCGGGTTCGGAGAGCAGTACTTC

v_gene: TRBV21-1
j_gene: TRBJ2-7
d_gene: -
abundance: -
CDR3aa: CASSKPPRRTGAYEQYF
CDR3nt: TGTGCCAGCAGCAAACCCCCGCGGCGGACAGGGGCCTACGAGCAGTACTTC

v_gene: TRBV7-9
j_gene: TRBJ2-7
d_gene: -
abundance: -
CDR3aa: CASSPVQGRFHEQYF
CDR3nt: TGTGCCAGCAGCCCCGTACAGGGGAGGTTCCACGAGCAGTACTTC

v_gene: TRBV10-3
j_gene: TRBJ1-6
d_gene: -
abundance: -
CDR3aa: CAISEGQGHSPLHF
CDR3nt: TGTGCCATCAGTGAGGGGCAGGGGCATTCACCCCTCCACTTT

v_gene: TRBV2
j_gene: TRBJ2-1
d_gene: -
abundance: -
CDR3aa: CASSDRGGEQFF
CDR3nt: TGTGCCAGCAGTGATAGGGGCGGTGAGCAGTTCTTC